The 24 T cell receptor beta chains below were found in one sample sequenced in a study of blood T cells in healthy people across ages. Through a sample-barcoded 5' primer and a J-beta primer mix, a second PCR was run for roughly 7 to 12 cycles. TCRdb re-called the 5' RACE reads through MiXCR, storing one row per CDR3 protein. The sample carries around 1.1 million distinct CDR3 sequences, 30% to 40% recorded once. The sequenced material came from blood. These receptors were obtained from a young man in good health.

V usage is TRBV4-3 and J usage is TRBJ1-2, with D perhaps TRBD1 (5 bases). The CDR3 has 16 residues. Germline V CDR1 and CDR2: LGHNA, YSLEER. V gave up 4 bases and J gave up 4 bases, with 19 bases separating them. CDR3: CASSPHGQERGYGYTF. As DNA, the CDR3 is TGCGCCAGCAGCCCCCACGGGCAGGAAAGGGGCTATGGCTACACCTTC.

This clonotype was counted a few times. The chain employs TRBV5-1 and TRBJ1-1, with TRBD1 as a possible D gene (6 bases). The CDR3 has 15 amino acids. The germline gives CDR1 SGHRS, CDR2 YFSETQ. V lost 1 base, J lost 2 bases, and 12 bases lay in between. In nucleotides, the CDR3 is TGCGCCAGCAGCTTGAATCCGGGACAAAACACTGAAGCTTTCTTT. This sequence encodes CASSLNPGQNTEAFF.

This clonotype came up many times. The junction departs from germline at one end; a sequencing error may be responsible. The V call is TRBV5-1, the J call TRBJ2-3; 14 bases are a match to TRBD2. CDR1 is SGHRS and CDR2 is YFSETQ in the germline V gene. The CDR3 runs to 16 residues. This CDR3 reads CASSLGLAGGPDTQYF. The CDR3 DNA reads TGTGCCAGCAGCTTAGGACTAGCGGGGGGTCCAGATACGCAGTATTTT.

This clonotype was counted between two and nine times. This rearrangement joins TRBV7-9 to TRBJ1-1; TRBD1 aligns across 9 bases. Trimming took 10 bases from V and 0 from J; bases not matched to a gene: 9. The CDR3 has 15 residues. Germline V gives CDR1 SEHNR, CDR2 FQNEAQ (reference sequence). As DNA, the CDR3 is TGTGCCACCACAGGGGGCGCCTTAATGAACACTGAAGCTTTCTTT. The encoded protein is CATTGGALMNTEAFF.

The chain uses TRBV12-3 or TRBV12-4 and TRBJ1-4, with TRBD1 matching 8 bases. J lost 2 bases, V lost 6 bases, and 8 bases had no gene match. The CDR3 loop spans 16 amino acids. CDR3 region: CASRSTGAATNEKLFF. DNA of the CDR3: TGTGCCAGCAGATCGACAGGGGCGGCGACTAATGAAAAACTGTTTTTT.

The V call is TRBV28, the J call TRBJ2-1; TRBD1 matches at 9 bases. The CDR3 covers 17 residues. V shed 3 bases and J 6 bases; nucleotides not matched to a gene: 12. CDR1 and CDR2 from the germline V gene are MDHEN and SYDVKM. The DNA for the CDR3 is TGTGCCAGCAGTTTTCCCCTCGACAGGGGGGCAAGCAATGAGCAGTTCTTC. It specifies CASSFPLDRGASNEQFF.

In its sample, this clonotype was seen once. The chain couples TRBV20-1 to TRBJ2-3, with D perhaps TRBD1 (6 bases). V lost 0 bases to trimming and J lost 2 bases, with 21 bases between them. The CDR3 is 18 amino acids. In germline, CDR1 is DFQATT, CDR2 SNEGSKA (reference sequence). The CDR3 here is CSARDAQGRRADTDTQYF. CDR3 DNA: TGCAGTGCTAGAGATGCCCAGGGGCGGCGAGCCGACACAGATACGCAGTATTTT.

V and J are TRBV20-1 and TRBJ1-5; D perhaps matches TRBD1 (5 bases). The V end lost 0 bases, the J end lost 11 bases, and 11 bases lay between the germline ends. Germline lookup yields CDR1 DFQATT and CDR2 SNEGSKA (reference sequence). The CDR3 consists of 12 residues. CDR3 loop: CSARDPGQAQHF. CDR3 nucleotide sequence: TGCAGTGCTAGAGATCCAGGGCAGGCCCAGCATTTT.

This chain links TRBV4-1 with TRBJ2-7, with D maybe TRBD2 (6 bases). The last part of the DNA fits TRBJ2-5 better; the J call may be wrong. This CDR3 comprises 14 residues. Germline-derived CDR1 and CDR2 are MGHRA and YSYEKL. The CDR3 sequence is CASSQDAGSWTQYF. CDR3 nucleotide sequence: TGCGCCAGCAGCCAAGATGCGGGGAGCTGGACCCAGTACTTC.

The CDR3 DNA sequence: TGTGCCAGCAGTGTACGGGGGGGGCCGGATGAGCAGTACTTC. Translated: CASSVRGGPDEQYF. This rearrangement joins TRBV2 to TRBJ2-5; 8 nucleotides line up with TRBD2. CDR1 and CDR2 (germline): SNHLY, FYNNEI. Trimming removed 4 bases from V and 11 bases from J; junction bases left unmatched: 12. This CDR3 is 14 amino acids long. The full variable domain, with the rest looked up from reference TRBV2 and TRBJ2-5, is EPEVTQTPSHQVTQMGQEVILRCVPISNHLYFYWYRQILGQKVEFLVSFYNNEISEKSEIFDDQFSVERPDGSNFTLKIRSTKLEDSAMYFCASSVRGGPDEQYFGPGTRLLVL.

The chain employs TRBV4-3 and TRBJ2-2, with 9 bases identical to TRBD1. CDR3 length: 20 amino acids. Germline V lookup: CDR1 LGHNA, CDR2 YSLEER. V trimming: 4 bases; J trimming: 0 bases; junction bases outside the gene matches: 15. As DNA, the CDR3 is TGCGCCAGCAGCCTTTACTTTGGGACAGGGCTAATAACGAACACCGGGGAGCTGTTTTTT. Its protein product is CASSLYFGTGLITNTGELFF.

This clonotype was found a few times. The chain carries TRBV10-3 and TRBJ2-2; possible D gene TRBD2, 6 bases. The CDR3 spans 16 residues. The germline V and J ends were trimmed by 0 bases and 0 bases, with 8 bases remaining between them. Germline V lookup: CDR1 ENHRY, CDR2 SYGVKD. The CDR3 DNA reads TGTGCCATCAGTGAGTCCAGGGAGGCGAACACCGGGGAGCTGTTTTTT. This translates into CAISESREANTGELFF.

The table lists this clonotype with a few counts. V is TRBV7-2 and J is TRBJ1-2, with TRBD1 matching over 7 bases. Germline V gene lookup returns CDR1 SGHTA and CDR2 FQGNSA. CDR3 size: 17 residues. V shed 5 bases and J 4 bases; nucleotides not matched to a gene: 16. This CDR3 reads CASSVRDSNALSYGYTF. DNA for the CDR3: TGTGCCAGCAGCGTCCGGGACAGCAATGCTCTAAGCTATGGCTACACCTTC.

As DNA, the CDR3 is TGTGCCAGCAGCGCCCTCTCTGACTATGGCTACACCTTC. It encodes CASSALSDYGYTF. This rearrangement joins TRBV7-9 to TRBJ1-2; D is ambiguous. V lost 5 bases and J 3 bases, leaving 10 bases between the germline ends. The CDR3 is made up of 13 amino acids. In germline, CDR1 is SEHNR, CDR2 FQNEAQ (reference sequence).

V and J are TRBV2 and TRBJ2-5; D call uncertain. The V gene lost 7 bases and the J gene lost 0 bases, with 15 bases spanning the gap. Germline-derived CDR1 and CDR2 are SNHLY and FYNNEI. The CDR3 length is 15 residues. CDR3 sequence reads: CASTPKSGHQETQYF. DNA of the CDR3: TGTGCCAGCACTCCCAAGTCCGGCCACCAAGAGACCCAGTACTTC.

This clonotype was counted only a few times. The chain recombines TRBV27 with TRBJ2-3, with D possibly matching TRBD1 (5 bases). Trimming took 6 bases from V and 0 from J, leaving 10 bases between them. CDR1 is MNHEY, CDR2 SMNVEV, per germline (reference sequence). The length of the CDR3 is 14 residues. CDR3 sequence reads: CASSRKGSTDTQYF. In DNA form, the CDR3 reads TGTGCCAGCAGCCGAAAGGGGAGCACAGATACGCAGTATTTT.

Concerning this clonotype itself: At one of its ends the junction is not consistent with the germline gene, which may arise from a read error. CDR3 protein: CRARDPRSYGYTF. The DNA of the CDR3 is TGCAGGGCTAGAGATCCCCGGAGTTATGGCTACACCTTC. The chain is built from TRBV20-1 and TRBJ1-2; D not resolved. Germline V gene data show CDR1 as DFQATT and CDR2 as SNEGSKA (reference sequence). The CDR3 sequence is 13 residues long.

This clonotype was seen a handful of times. V gene TRBV29-1 combines with J gene TRBJ1-1, with D tentatively TRBD1 (6 bases). The CDR3 is made up of 13 amino acids. V lost 6 bases, J lost 6 bases, and 17 bases lay in between. CDR1 is SQVTM and CDR2 is ANQGSEA in the germline V gene. The CDR3, as DNA: TGCAGCGTGGGGGGGCTACTGCGCGCTGAAGCTTTCTTT. Protein: CSVGGLLRAEAFF.

The chain recombines TRBV29-1 with TRBJ2-5; D unresolved. The CDR3 runs to 13 residues. V was pared by 4 bases and J by 1 base, with 10 bases between. In germline, CDR1 is SQVTM, CDR2 ANQGSEA. CDR3 sequence reads: CSVGGRTQETQYF. The CDR3 DNA reads as TGCAGCGTTGGTGGACGGACCCAAGAGACCCAGTACTTC.

The V gene is TRBV4-2, the J gene TRBJ2-1; D call uncertain. Germline lookup yields CDR1 LGHNA and CDR2 YNFKEQ. The ends were cut back, 0 bases at V and 4 bases at J, with 10 bases in the middle. The CDR3 sequence is 15 residues long. The CDR3 sequence is CASSQEIQYYNEQFF. The CDR3 DNA sequence: TGTGCCAGCAGCCAAGAAATACAGTATTACAATGAGCAGTTCTTC.

With regard to this clonotype: The junction departs from germline at one end; a sequencing error may be responsible. The gene calls are TRBV7-3 and TRBJ2-3; no clear D. This CDR3 comprises 14 residues. CDR1 SGHTA and CDR2 FQGTGA come from the germline V gene. In DNA, the CDR3 is TGCCCCAGCAGCTTATCCCGGAGCACAGATACGCAGTATTTC. Translating it yields CPSSLSRSTDTQYF.

The chain has TRBV20-1 and TRBJ2-5, with D perhaps matching TRBD1 (6 bases). Per the germline V gene, CDR1 is DFQATT and CDR2 is SNEGSKA (reference sequence). The V end lost 0 bases, the J end lost 2 bases, and 10 bases lay between the germline ends. This CDR3 comprises 14 residues. Here the CDR3 DNA reads TGCAGTGCTAGAGACGGGACAATTCAAGAGACCCAGTACTTC. The encoded protein is CSARDGTIQETQYF.

This chain uses TRBV4-1 with TRBJ2-6; TRBD1 matches 8 bases. Unmatched junction bases numbered 11, after V lost 0 bases and J lost 4 bases. The CDR3 covers 19 residues. CDR1 MGHRA and CDR2 YSYEKL come from the germline V gene. In nucleotides, the CDR3 is TGCGCCAGCAGCCAAGAGAGGACAGGGAGTTCTACCGGGGCCAACGTCCTGACTTTC. It specifies CASSQERTGSSTGANVLTF.

This clonotype was recorded a few times. CDR3 protein: CASSLTPYSNQPQHF. CDR3 sequence (DNA): TGTGCCAGCAGTTTGACACCCTATAGCAATCAGCCCCAGCATTTT. The chain couples TRBV28 to TRBJ1-5; D unclear. Trimming left V 3 bases short and J 0 bases short, with 9 bases between. Germline V CDR1 and CDR2: MDHEN, SYDVKM. The CDR3 is made up of 15 amino acids. The full variable domain, in which reference TRBV28 and TRBJ1-5 provide the parts outside the CDR3, is DVKVTQSSRYLVKRTGEKVFLECVQDMDHENMFWYRQDPGLGLRLIYFSYDVKMKEKGDIPEGYSVSREKKERFSLILESASTNQTSMYLCASSLTPYSNQPQHFGDGTRLSIL.